The 7 T cell receptor beta chains given below trace back to one sample, sequenced in a study of patients and donors after allogeneic stem cell transplantation. Using its own MiXCR run on the RT-PCR reads, TCRdb lists one record per CDR3 protein. The table includes tens of thousands of distinct CDR3 sequences, roughly 30% detected once. Material: blood, either unsorted or a sorted T cell fraction (not recorded which). Source of these receptors: a human donor who was either an allogeneic HSCT recipient or a stem cell or donor lymphocyte infusion donor (not recorded which). It is not recorded whose cells these are; they may come from a transplant donor.

This chain uses TRBV24-1 with TRBJ2-3; D remains unclear. Between the trimmed V and J ends, which lost 3 bases and 1 base, there was a span of 10 bases. The CDR3 consists of 15 residues. Per the germline V gene, CDR1 is KGHDR and CDR2 is SFDVKD. As DNA, the CDR3 is TGTGCCACCAGTGATCCCGGGCTTGGCACAGATACGCAGTATTTT. Translation: CATSDPGLGTDTQYF.

This rearrangement joins TRBV28 to TRBJ2-3; TRBD1 might be the D (5 bases). The germline V and J ends were trimmed by 10 bases and 6 bases, with 23 bases remaining between them. The CDR3 has 15 residues. Germline V CDR1 and CDR2: MDHEN, SYDVKM. The CDR3 loop reads CATLRGSAPRDTQYF. The CDR3 nucleotides read TGTGCCACCCTTAGGGGCAGCGCTCCCAGGGATACGCAGTATTTT.

This clonotype was picked up a small number of times. The gene calls are TRBV6-2 or TRBV6-3 and TRBJ2-3; tentatively, D is TRBD1 (6 bases). CDR1 and CDR2 (germline): MNHEY, SVGEGT. The CDR3 has 16 residues. The V gene lost 2 bases and the J gene lost 2 bases, with 14 bases spanning the gap. The CDR3 here is CASSYGGSDATDTQYF. The DNA for the CDR3 is TGTGCCAGCAGTTACGGGGGCTCCGACGCCACAGATACGCAGTATTTT.

This clonotype appeared once. V gene TRBV30 combines with J gene TRBJ2-1; D is unresolved. V was cut by 0 bases and J by 4 bases, with 7 bases left in between. This CDR3 region has 13 residues. Germline CDR1 GTSNPN, CDR2 SVGIG (reference sequence). In DNA, the CDR3 is TGTGCCTGGAGTGTTTCGGTTTACAATGAGCAGTTCTTC. Its protein product is CAWSVSVYNEQFF.

The chain combines TRBV6-2 or TRBV6-3 with TRBJ2-2; 8 nucleotides match TRBD1. J gave up 10 bases and V 6 bases, and 16 bases lay outside the gene matches. CDR1 and CDR2 from the germline V gene are MNHEY and SVGEGT. This CDR3 contains 16 residues. The CDR3: CASSQGTGHGREELFF. The CDR3 nucleotides are TGTGCCAGCAGCCAAGGGACAGGCCATGGGCGGGAGGAGCTGTTTTTT.

The rearrangement joins TRBV2 to TRBJ1-5; possible D gene TRBD1, 6 bases. The V end was cut by 2 bases, the J end by 3 bases, with 14 bases between. Germline loops: CDR1 SNHLY, CDR2 FYNNEI. This CDR3 spans 16 amino acids. CDR3 in amino acids: CASSEWVTGPNQPQHF. CDR3 in DNA: TGTGCCAGCAGTGAATGGGTGACAGGCCCCAATCAGCCCCAGCATTTT.

This clonotype was seen a few times. The chain combines TRBV13 with TRBJ1-2, with a tentative D call TRBD1 (5 bases). Germline CDR1 is PRHDT and CDR2 is FYEKMQ (reference sequence). Trimming removed 4 bases from V and 3 bases from J, with 21 bases in between. The CDR3 covers 17 residues. The CDR3 here is CASSSNVGEDWHYGYTF. The CDR3 DNA reads as TGTGCCAGCAGCTCAAACGTAGGGGAAGATTGGCACTATGGCTACACCTTC.